The following is a TCR beta chain sequence with its context. Its antigen remains unidentified. Germline V CDR1 and CDR2: MNHEY, SVGAGI. The CDR3 covers 14 residues. The V end lost 8 bases, the J end lost 1 base, and 11 bases lay between the germline ends. With 60 Vbeta and 13 Jbeta primers, the PCR was carried out. Sequencing used immunoSEQ multiplex PCR; TCRdb keeps in-frame clones, though not all of them. The data hold 95,000 to 120,000 clones, with around 66% observed a single time. This entry is derived from a study of cytomegalovirus exposure and HLA in healthy donors. Study-level findings and limits: Later analysis suggested most CMV-associated TCR beta chains were HLA-restricted. Rare sequences made up most TCRs, while some public TCRs were found in many donors. Approximately 18,000 TCR beta sequences were associated with HLA alleles at 0.05 false discovery rate in a later analysis. An assumption of roughly uniform sequencing depth across donors underlay the presence/absence analyses.

This chain joins TRBV6-5 and TRBJ2-2; D may be TRBD2 (6 bases). Sequences were obtained from PBMCs. This TCR was recovered from a man between 18 and 29 years old in good health and CMV-seropositive. As DNA, the CDR3 is TGTGCCAGCGCGCGGGATTTGAACACCGGGGAGCTGTTTTTT. This sequence encodes CASARDLNTGELFF.